This T cell receptor (beta chain) was identified in a study of brain T cells in children with intractable seizures. Comments on this clone: Its matching antigen is unknown.

This CDR3 comprises 13 residues. Trimming took off 3 bases at V and 6 bases at J, with 11 bases between the two ends. Germline V gene sequence: CDR1 MDHEN, CDR2 SYDVKM. The sequenced cases were selected for having the highest brain T cell transcript signatures. Pre-surgery treatment included at least one anti-epileptic drug. Generated by immunoSEQ multiplex PCR, the TCRdb table keeps only in-frame clones and is missing some. The sample has fewer than 2,000 clones, 83% seen once. General study results and limits: Each case's top public CDR3 resembled known HCMV, EBV or influenza A CDR3s. Viral specificity was inferred only from CDR3 similarity; HCMV serostatus was unknown.

This clonotype originated in a boy between 10 and 17 years old with focal cortical dysplasia and intractable seizures. The rearrangement links TRBV28 to TRBJ1-1; unclear D gene. Sequenced material: resected brain tissue, taken at surgery. The CDR3 region is CASSFPGRSEAFF. The CDR3 bases are TGTGCCAGCAGTTTCCCCGGCCGGTCTGAAGCTTTCTTT.